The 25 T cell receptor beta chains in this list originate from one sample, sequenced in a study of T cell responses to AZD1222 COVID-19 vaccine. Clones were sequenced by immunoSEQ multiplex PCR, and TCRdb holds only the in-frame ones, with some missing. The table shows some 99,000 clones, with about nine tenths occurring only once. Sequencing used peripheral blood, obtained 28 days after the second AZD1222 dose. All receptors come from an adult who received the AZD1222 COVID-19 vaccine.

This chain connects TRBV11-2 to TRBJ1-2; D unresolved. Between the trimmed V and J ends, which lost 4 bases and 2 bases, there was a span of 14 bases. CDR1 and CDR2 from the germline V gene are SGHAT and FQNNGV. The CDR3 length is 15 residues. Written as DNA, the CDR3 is TGTGCCAGCAGCTCCATCATAGGGCGGAACTATGGCTACACCTTC. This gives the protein CASSSIIGRNYGYTF.

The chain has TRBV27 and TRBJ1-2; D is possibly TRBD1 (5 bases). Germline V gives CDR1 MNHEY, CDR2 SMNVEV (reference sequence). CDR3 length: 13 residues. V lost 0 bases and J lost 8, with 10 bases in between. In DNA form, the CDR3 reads TGTGCCAGCAGTTTATCCGGGGGGTCCGGCTACACCTTC. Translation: CASSLSGGSGYTF.

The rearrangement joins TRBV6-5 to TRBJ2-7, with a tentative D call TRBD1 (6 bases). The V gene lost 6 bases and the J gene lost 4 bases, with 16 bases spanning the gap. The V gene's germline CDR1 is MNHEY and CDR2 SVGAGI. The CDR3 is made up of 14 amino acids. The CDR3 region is CASRGHTPPYEQYF. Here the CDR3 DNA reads TGTGCCAGCAGGGGACACACCCCGCCATACGAGCAGTACTTC.

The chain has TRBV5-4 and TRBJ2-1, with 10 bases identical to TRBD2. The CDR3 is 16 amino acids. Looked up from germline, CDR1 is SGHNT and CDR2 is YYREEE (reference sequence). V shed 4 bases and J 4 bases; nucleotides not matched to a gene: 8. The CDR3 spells CASSPRTSGPYNEQFF. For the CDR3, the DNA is TGTGCCAGCAGCCCGAGGACTAGCGGCCCTTACAATGAGCAGTTCTTC. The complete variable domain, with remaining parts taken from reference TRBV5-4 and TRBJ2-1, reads ETGVTQSPTHLIKTRGQQVTLRCSSQSGHNTVSWYQQALGQGPQFIFQYYREEENGRGNFPPRFSGLQFPNYSSELNVNALELDDSALYLCASSPRTSGPYNEQFFGPGTRLTVL.

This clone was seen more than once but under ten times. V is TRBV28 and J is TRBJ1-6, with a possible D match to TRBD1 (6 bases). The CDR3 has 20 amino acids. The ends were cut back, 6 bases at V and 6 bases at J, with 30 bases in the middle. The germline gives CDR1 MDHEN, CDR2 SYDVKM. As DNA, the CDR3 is TGTGCCAGCAGGATTACAAAGACAGGCTTCGGTGGGGGTGGTAATTCACCCCTCCACTTT. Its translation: CASRITKTGFGGGGNSPLHF.

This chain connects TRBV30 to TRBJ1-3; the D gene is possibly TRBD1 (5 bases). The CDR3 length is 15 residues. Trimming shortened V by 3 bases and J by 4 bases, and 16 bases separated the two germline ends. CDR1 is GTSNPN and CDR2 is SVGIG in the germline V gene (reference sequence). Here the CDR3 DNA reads TGTGCCTGGAGCGGGGTCTGGGGACGAGGAAACACCATATATTTT. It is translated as CAWSGVWGRGNTIYF.

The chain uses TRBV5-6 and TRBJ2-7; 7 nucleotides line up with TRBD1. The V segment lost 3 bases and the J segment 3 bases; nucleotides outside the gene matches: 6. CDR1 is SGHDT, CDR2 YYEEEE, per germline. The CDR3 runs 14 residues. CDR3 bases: TGTGCCAGCAGCTCGGGACAGTTTATCTACGAGCAGTACTTC. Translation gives CASSSGQFIYEQYF.

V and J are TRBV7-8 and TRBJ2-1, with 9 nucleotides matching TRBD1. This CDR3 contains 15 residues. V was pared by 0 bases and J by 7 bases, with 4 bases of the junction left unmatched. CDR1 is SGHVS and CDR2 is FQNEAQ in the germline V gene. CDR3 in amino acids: CASSLAGTGRNEQFF. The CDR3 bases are TGTGCCAGCAGCTTAGCTGGGACAGGGAGGAATGAGCAGTTCTTC.

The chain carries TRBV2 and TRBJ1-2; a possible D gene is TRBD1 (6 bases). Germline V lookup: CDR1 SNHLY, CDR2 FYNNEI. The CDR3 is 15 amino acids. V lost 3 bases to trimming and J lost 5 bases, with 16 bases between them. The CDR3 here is CASSELYSGDYGYTF. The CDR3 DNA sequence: TGTGCCAGCAGTGAGCTCTATTCAGGGGATTATGGCTACACCTTC.

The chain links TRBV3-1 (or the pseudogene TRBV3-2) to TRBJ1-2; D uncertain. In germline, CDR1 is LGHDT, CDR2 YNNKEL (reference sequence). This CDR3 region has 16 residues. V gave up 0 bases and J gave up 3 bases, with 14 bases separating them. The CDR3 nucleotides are TGTGCCAGCAGCCAAGAGTATAGACCCGATGACTATGGCTACACCTTC. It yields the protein CASSQEYRPDDYGYTF.

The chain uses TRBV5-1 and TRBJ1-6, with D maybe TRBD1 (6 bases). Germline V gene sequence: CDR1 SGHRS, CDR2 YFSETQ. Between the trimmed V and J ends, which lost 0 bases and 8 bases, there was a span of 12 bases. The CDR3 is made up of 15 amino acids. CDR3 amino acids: CASSLGGAQYSPLHF. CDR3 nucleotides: TGCGCCAGCAGCTTGGGGGGGGCGCAGTATTCACCCCTCCACTTT.

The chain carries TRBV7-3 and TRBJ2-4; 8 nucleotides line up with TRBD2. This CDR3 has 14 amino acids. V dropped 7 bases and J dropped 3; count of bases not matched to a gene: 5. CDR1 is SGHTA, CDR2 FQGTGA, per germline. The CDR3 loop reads CASTPTSDKNIQYF. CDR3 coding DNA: TGTGCCAGCACACCGACTAGCGACAAAAACATTCAGTACTTC.

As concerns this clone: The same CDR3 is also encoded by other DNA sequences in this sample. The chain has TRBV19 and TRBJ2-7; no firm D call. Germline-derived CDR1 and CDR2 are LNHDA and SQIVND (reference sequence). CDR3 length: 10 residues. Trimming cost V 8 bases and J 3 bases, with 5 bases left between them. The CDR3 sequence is CASGDYEQYF. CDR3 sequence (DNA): TGTGCCAGTGGGGACTACGAGCAGTACTTC.

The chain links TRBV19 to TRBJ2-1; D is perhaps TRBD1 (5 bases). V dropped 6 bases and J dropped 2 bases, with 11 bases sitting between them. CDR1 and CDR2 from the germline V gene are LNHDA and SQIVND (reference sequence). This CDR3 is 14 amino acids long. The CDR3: CASRSQVPYNEQFF. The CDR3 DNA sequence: TGTGCCAGTAGATCACAGGTACCCTACAATGAGCAGTTCTTC.

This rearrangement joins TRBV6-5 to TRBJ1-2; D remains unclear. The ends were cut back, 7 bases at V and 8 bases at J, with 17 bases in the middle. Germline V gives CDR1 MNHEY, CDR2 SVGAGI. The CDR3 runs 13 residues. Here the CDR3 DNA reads TGTGCCAGCACCCTGGACTCGGTAGGGGGCTACACCTTC. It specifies CASTLDSVGGYTF.

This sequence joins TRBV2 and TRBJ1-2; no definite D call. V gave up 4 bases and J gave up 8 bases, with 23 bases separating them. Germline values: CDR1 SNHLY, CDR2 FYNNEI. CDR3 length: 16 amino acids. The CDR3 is CASSVQGPRLSGGYTF. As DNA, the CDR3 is TGTGCCAGCAGTGTTCAAGGACCGCGTTTATCTGGGGGCTACACCTTC. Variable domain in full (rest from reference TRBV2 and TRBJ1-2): EPEVTQTPSHQVTQMGQEVILRCVPISNHLYFYWYRQILGQKVEFLVSFYNNEISEKSEIFDDQFSVERPDGSNFTLKIRSTKLEDSAMYFCASSVQGPRLSGGYTFGSGTRLTVV.

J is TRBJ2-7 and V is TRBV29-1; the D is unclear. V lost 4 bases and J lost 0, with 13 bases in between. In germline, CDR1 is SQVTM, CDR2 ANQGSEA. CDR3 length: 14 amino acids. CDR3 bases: TGCAGCGTTGGGTTCAGGCAATACTCCTACGAGCAGTACTTC. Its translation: CSVGFRQYSYEQYF.

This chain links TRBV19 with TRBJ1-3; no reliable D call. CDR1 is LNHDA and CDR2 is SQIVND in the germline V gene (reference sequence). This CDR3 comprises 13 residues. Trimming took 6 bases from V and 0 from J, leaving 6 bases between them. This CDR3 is CASSGVSGNTIYF. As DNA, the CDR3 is TGTGCCAGTAGCGGGGTCTCTGGAAACACCATATATTTT.

DNA of the CDR3: TGTGCCTGGAGTGTAGAGGGATCTTCACCCCTCCACTTT. Protein product: CAWSVEGSSPLHF. This chain connects TRBV30 to TRBJ1-6; no clear D gene. The CDR3 is 13 residues long. The V end was cut by 0 bases, the J end by 9 bases, with 9 bases between. Germline loops: CDR1 GTSNPN, CDR2 SVGIG (reference sequence).

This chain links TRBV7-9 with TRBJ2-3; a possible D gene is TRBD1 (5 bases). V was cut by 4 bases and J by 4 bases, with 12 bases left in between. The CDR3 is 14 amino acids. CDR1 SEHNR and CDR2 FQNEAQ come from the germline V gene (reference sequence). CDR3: CASSSNVGADTQYF. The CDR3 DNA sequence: TGTGCCAGCAGCTCCAACGTAGGGGCAGATACGCAGTATTTT.

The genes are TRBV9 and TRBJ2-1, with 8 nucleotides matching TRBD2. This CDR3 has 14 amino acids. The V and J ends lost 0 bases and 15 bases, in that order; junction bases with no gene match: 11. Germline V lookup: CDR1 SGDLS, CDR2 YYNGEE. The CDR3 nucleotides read TGTGCCAGCAGCGTAGCGAGTACGGGACTAGTTCCGTTCTTC. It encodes CASSVASTGLVPFF. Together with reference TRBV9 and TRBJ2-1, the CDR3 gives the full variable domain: DSGVTQTPKHLITATGQRVTLRCSPRSGDLSVYWYQQSLDQGLQFLIQYYNGEERAKGNILERFSAQQFPDLHSELNLSSLELGDSALYFCASSVASTGLVPFFGPGTRLTVL.

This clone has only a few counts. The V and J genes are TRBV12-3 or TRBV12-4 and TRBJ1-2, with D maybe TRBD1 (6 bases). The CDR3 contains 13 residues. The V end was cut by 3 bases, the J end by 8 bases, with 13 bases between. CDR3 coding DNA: TGTGCCAGCAGTTTTAGGGGGATGTGGGGCTACACCTTC. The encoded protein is CASSFRGMWGYTF.

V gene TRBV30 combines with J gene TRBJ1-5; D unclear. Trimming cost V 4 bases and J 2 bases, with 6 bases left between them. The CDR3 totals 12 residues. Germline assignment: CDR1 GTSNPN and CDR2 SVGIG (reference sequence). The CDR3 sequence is CAWNTGNQPQHF. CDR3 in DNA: TGTGCCTGGAACACGGGCAATCAGCCCCAGCATTTT.

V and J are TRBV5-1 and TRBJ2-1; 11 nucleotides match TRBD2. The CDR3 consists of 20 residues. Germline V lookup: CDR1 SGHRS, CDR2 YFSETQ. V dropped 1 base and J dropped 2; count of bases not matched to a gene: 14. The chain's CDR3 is CASSLYLGSGRAWAYNEQFF. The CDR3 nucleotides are TGCGCCAGCAGCTTGTATTTGGGTAGCGGGAGGGCCTGGGCCTACAATGAGCAGTTCTTC.

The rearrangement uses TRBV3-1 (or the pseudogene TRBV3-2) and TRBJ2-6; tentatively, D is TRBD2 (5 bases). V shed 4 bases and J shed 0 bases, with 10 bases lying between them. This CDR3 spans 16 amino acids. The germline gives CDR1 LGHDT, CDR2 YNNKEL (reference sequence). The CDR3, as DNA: TGTGCCAGCAGCCTTAAAGGACTCTCTGGGGCCAACGTCCTGACTTTC. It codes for CASSLKGLSGANVLTF.